The 27 T cell receptor beta chains listed next were all sequenced from one sample in a study of OX40 agonist ivuxolimab in advanced cancers. Preparation of the library involved the immunoSEQ multiplex PCR assay. The source is immuneACCESS, and TCRdb retained only in-frame sequences with V and J called. Part of the clones is not carried over; for the studies checked, unresolved V genes explain less than half of this, and the remainder is unexplained. Recorded for this sample are around 94,000 clones; about 92% of them occurred a single time. Around 3.4% of the sample is taken by the ten largest. The sequences come from CD4+ or CD8+ T cells sorted from blood, collected in a trial of the OX40 agonist ivuxolimab. These receptors were obtained from an adult with an advanced solid tumor such as melanoma, head and neck, liver or kidney cancer.

The chain links TRBV15 to TRBJ2-3, with TRBD2 identical over 7 bases. The CDR3 spans 13 residues. The V segment lost 10 bases and the J segment 2 bases; nucleotides outside the gene matches: 6. Germline-derived CDR1 and CDR2 are LNHNV and YYDKDF (reference sequence). Here the CDR3 reads CASRAGNTDTQYF. For the CDR3, the DNA is TGTGCCAGCAGAGCGGGAAACACAGATACGCAGTATTTT. The full variable domain, in which reference TRBV15 and TRBJ2-3 provide the parts outside the CDR3, is DAMVIQNPRYQVTQFGKPVTLSCSQTLNHNVMYWYQQKSSQAPKLLFHYYDKDFNNEADTPDNFQSRRPNTSFCFLDIRSPGLGDTAMYLCASRAGNTDTQYFGPGTRLTVL.

The V and J genes are TRBV7-2 and TRBJ2-7; D is ambiguous. V shed 5 bases and J shed 5 bases, with 10 bases lying between them. The CDR3 covers 12 residues. Looked up from germline, CDR1 is SGHTA and CDR2 is FQGNSA. The CDR3 sequence: CASSQAGHEQYF. Here the CDR3 DNA reads TGTGCCAGCAGCCAAGCCGGGCACGAGCAGTACTTC.

This clone occurred once. The V and J genes are TRBV5-6 and TRBJ2-7; perhaps D is TRBD1 or TRBD2 (5 bases each). Trimming stripped 2 bases from V and 0 bases from J, with 9 bases between. This CDR3 contains 14 residues. The germline V gene has CDR1 SGHDT and CDR2 YYEEEE. The CDR3 DNA follows: TGTGCCAGCAGCTTCGGGACGGACTCCTACGAGCAGTACTTC. This gives the protein CASSFGTDSYEQYF.

The CDR3 DNA reads TGTGCCAGCAGCGCTTGGACCGCTAACTATGGCTACACCTTC. It yields the protein CASSAWTANYGYTF. The rearrangement links TRBV7-7 to TRBJ1-2; no firm D call. V was cut by 5 bases and J by 0 bases, with 10 bases left in between. CDR3 length: 14 residues. Germline V gene sequence: CDR1 SSHAT, CDR2 FNYEAQ (reference sequence).

The chain combines TRBV30 with TRBJ2-1; D gene unclear. CDR3 length equals 17 residues. The germline CDR1 and CDR2 sequences are GTSNPN and SVGIG (reference sequence). The V and J ends lost 0 bases and 2 bases respectively, with 17 bases between them. CDR3 in DNA: TGTGCCTGGAGTGTAAATGATGCCGAGACACCCTACAATGAGCAGTTCTTC. It yields the protein CAWSVNDAETPYNEQFF.

The chain recombines TRBV6-5 with TRBJ1-5, with D unresolved. Trimming cost V 4 bases and J 1 base, with 11 bases left between them. Germline V gene sequence: CDR1 MNHEY, CDR2 SVGAGI. The CDR3 length is 15 residues. CDR3 in amino acids: CASSSVSGSNQPQHF. As DNA, the CDR3 is TGTGCCAGCAGTTCCGTTTCGGGGAGCAATCAGCCCCAGCATTTT.

This chain connects TRBV19 to TRBJ2-6, with 8 bases lining up with TRBD2. After removal of 3 bases from V and 0 bases from J, the junction contained 7 bases not matched to a gene. The CDR3 is made up of 18 amino acids. Germline V gene data show CDR1 as LNHDA and CDR2 as SQIVND (reference sequence). CDR3 in DNA: TGTGCCAGTAGTATGACTAGCGCTATATACTCTGGGGCCAACGTCCTGACTTTC. Its protein product is CASSMTSAIYSGANVLTF.

This clone is a singleton in its sample. V and J are TRBV27 and TRBJ2-5; unclear D gene. Trimming left V 11 bases short and J 5 bases short, with 9 bases between. CDR3 length equals 10 residues. The germline CDR1 and CDR2 sequences are MNHEY and SMNVEV (reference sequence). CDR3 DNA sequence: TGTGCCGTCGGATGGGAGACCCAGTACTTC. Its translation: CAVGWETQYF.

This chain connects TRBV13 to TRBJ1-6; D unresolved. This CDR3 comprises 18 residues. The germline gives CDR1 PRHDT, CDR2 FYEKMQ (reference sequence). V lost 0 bases, J lost 6 bases, and 18 bases lay in between. CDR3 DNA: TGTGCCAGCAGCTTAGGTCGAAGTTTTACAGACTCTAATTCACCCCTCCACTTT. This sequence encodes CASSLGRSFTDSNSPLHF.

This clone has only one observation. The chain has TRBV7-8 and TRBJ2-7; 7 nucleotides agree with TRBD1. V lost 4 bases, J lost 3 bases, and 9 bases stayed unmatched. Germline CDR1 SGHVS, CDR2 FQNEAQ. The CDR3 length is 15 residues. The CDR3 region has the DNA TGTGCCAGCAGCTCCGATCCGGGACAGAACTACGAGCAGTACTTC. It codes for CASSSDPGQNYEQYF.

The chain combines TRBV2 with TRBJ2-3; possibly TRBD2 for D (5 bases). CDR3 length equals 13 residues. The V gene lost 4 bases and the J gene lost 4 bases, with 9 bases spanning the gap. From germline, CDR1 is SNHLY and CDR2 FYNNEI. The CDR3 DNA reads TGTGCCAGCAGTGTTTGGACTCCAGATACGCAGTATTTT. Encoded protein: CASSVWTPDTQYF. Filled out from reference TRBV2 and TRBJ2-3, the complete variable domain reads EPEVTQTPSHQVTQMGQEVILRCVPISNHLYFYWYRQILGQKVEFLVSFYNNEISEKSEIFDDQFSVERPDGSNFTLKIRSTKLEDSAMYFCASSVWTPDTQYFGPGTRLTVL.

The gene calls are TRBV13 and TRBJ2-2; 11 bases agree with TRBD2. The germline V gene encodes CDR1 PRHDT and CDR2 FYEKMQ (reference sequence). J gave up 0 bases and V 2 bases, and 14 bases lay outside the gene matches. This CDR3 is 21 amino acids long. The CDR3 here is CASSLTGGIAGGPANTGELFF. CDR3 coding DNA: TGTGCCAGCAGCTTAACGGGGGGAATAGCGGGAGGGCCCGCGAACACCGGGGAGCTGTTTTTT.

The rearrangement joins TRBV5-1 to TRBJ2-7; the match to TRBD1 covers 7 bases. Germline loops: CDR1 SGHRS, CDR2 YFSETQ. The CDR3 extends over 14 amino acids. V was pared by 0 bases and J by 2 bases, with 2 bases of the junction left unmatched. CDR3 nucleotides: TGCGCCAGCAGCTTGGTCACAGGGGCCTACGAGCAGTACTTC. It translates to CASSLVTGAYEQYF.

The V gene is TRBV27, the J gene TRBJ1-5; D gene unclear. CDR1 and CDR2 from the germline V gene are MNHEY and SMNVEV (reference sequence). Trimming took 3 bases from V and 1 from J, leaving 7 bases between them. CDR3 size: 14 residues. The CDR3 protein is CASSFAGSNQPQHF. The CDR3 nucleotides are TGTGCCAGCAGTTTCGCGGGAAGCAATCAGCCCCAGCATTTT.

This sequence joins TRBV9 and TRBJ2-1; D not resolved. Trimming stripped 4 bases from V and 3 bases from J, with 11 bases between. Germline values: CDR1 SGDLS, CDR2 YYNGEE. The CDR3 is made up of 14 amino acids. The CDR3 spells CASSTAIGYNEQFF. CDR3 sequence (DNA): TGTGCCAGCAGCACGGCGATTGGCTACAATGAGCAGTTCTTC.

This CDR3 is CASSYSDRVEQFF. The CDR3 DNA is TGTGCCAGCAGTTACTCGGACAGGGTTGAGCAGTTCTTC. V usage is TRBV6-5 and J usage is TRBJ2-1, with 8 bases fitting TRBD1. Trimming cost V 0 bases and J 9 bases; bases outside gene matches: 1. Germline V CDR1 and CDR2: MNHEY, SVGAGI. This CDR3 is built from 13 residues.

J is TRBJ2-1 and V is TRBV4-3, with a tentative D call TRBD2 (6 bases). CDR3 length: 15 residues. Germline V gives CDR1 LGHNA, CDR2 YSLEER. Trimming removed 0 bases at V and 8 bases at J, with 14 bases between. CDR3 nucleotide sequence: TGCGCCAGCAGCCAAGACGCTAGCGTTAGGTATGAGCAGTTCTTC. This codes for CASSQDASVRYEQFF.

The chain recombines TRBV6-4 with TRBJ1-6; possible D gene TRBD1, 5 bases. Trimming pared 4 bases from V and 0 bases from J, leaving 16 bases between. Germline V gene data show CDR1 as MRHNA and CDR2 as SNTAGT. The length of the CDR3 is 18 residues. DNA for the CDR3: TGTGCCAGCAGTGCCAAACAGGTCCCCCTCTCCTATAATTCACCCCTCCACTTT. Its protein is CASSAKQVPLSYNSPLHF.

Only one count was recorded for this clone. The V call is TRBV5-1, the J call TRBJ1-2; D call uncertain. Looked up from germline, CDR1 is SGHRS and CDR2 is YFSETQ. CDR3 length equals 16 residues. Trimming cost V 0 bases and J 1 base, with 13 bases left between them. The CDR3 region is CASSLAESYSNYGYTF. The CDR3 DNA sequence: TGCGCCAGCAGCTTGGCTGAATCGTACAGTAACTATGGCTACACCTTC.

This clone was observed once. V usage is TRBV6-5 and J usage is TRBJ2-4; unclear D gene. CDR1 and CDR2 from the germline V gene are MNHEY and SVGAGI. The CDR3 covers 14 residues. Trimming took off 5 bases at V and 8 bases at J, with 16 bases between the two ends. The CDR3 DNA sequence: TGTGCCAGCAGTACCCGGGCCTCCCAATACATTCAGTACTTC. This translates into CASSTRASQYIQYF.

The rearrangement joins TRBV27 to TRBJ2-5; the match to TRBD1 covers 10 bases. The CDR3 runs to 13 residues. J lost 5 bases, V lost 3 bases, and 0 bases had no gene match. CDR1 and CDR2 from the germline V gene are MNHEY and SMNVEV (reference sequence). CDR3 sequence (DNA): TGTGCCAGCAGTTTGGGACAGGGGGAGACCCAGTACTTC. As protein: CASSLGQGETQYF.

This chain links TRBV29-1 with TRBJ2-5; D is ambiguous. Between the trimmed V and J ends, which lost 2 bases and 7 bases, there was a span of 5 bases. Germline lookup yields CDR1 SQVTM and CDR2 ANQGSEA. The CDR3 runs 10 residues. This CDR3 is CSVERGTQYF. CDR3 DNA sequence: TGCAGCGTTGAAAGAGGGACCCAGTACTTC. The full variable domain, with the rest looked up from reference TRBV29-1 and TRBJ2-5, is SAVISQKPSRDICQRGTSLTIQCQVDSQVTMMFWYRQQPGQSLTLIATANQGSEATYESGFVIDKFPISRPNLTFSTLTVSNMSPEDSSIYLCSVERGTQYFGPGTRLLVL.

The chain carries TRBV4-1 and TRBJ1-2, with a possible D match to TRBD1 (6 bases). V shed 1 base and J shed 2 bases, with 20 bases lying between them. There are 18 residues in the CDR3. Germline V gives CDR1 MGHRA, CDR2 YSYEKL. CDR3 loop: CASSQAWRGGYKNYGYTF. As DNA, the CDR3 is TGCGCCAGCAGCCAAGCATGGAGGGGGGGGTATAAGAACTATGGCTACACCTTC.

The chain employs TRBV12-5 and TRBJ2-3; the D gene could be TRBD1 or TRBD2 (5 bases each). The CDR3 sequence is 19 residues long. The V end lost 8 bases, the J end lost 1 base, and 28 bases lay between the germline ends. Germline lookup yields CDR1 LGHNT and CDR2 FRNRAP. The CDR3 is CASTWEPGGVRGGTDTQYF. The CDR3 region has the DNA TGTGCTAGTACCTGGGAACCGGGTGGTGTTAGAGGGGGCACAGATACGCAGTATTTT.

The chain combines TRBV5-6 with TRBJ1-6, with TRBD1 identical over 9 bases. J was trimmed by 11 bases and V by 3 bases; bases with no gene match: 6. Germline V gene lookup returns CDR1 SGHDT and CDR2 YYEEEE. The CDR3 consists of 14 residues. In nucleotides, the CDR3 is TGTGCCAGCAGCTACGGGACAGGGAATCCACCCCTCCACTTT. It specifies CASSYGTGNPPLHF.

This clone has only a few counts. V and J are TRBV29-1 and TRBJ1-2; D gene ambiguous. The CDR3 has 11 residues. Trimming took off 2 bases at V and 8 bases at J, with 9 bases between the two ends. Looked up from germline, CDR1 is SQVTM and CDR2 is ANQGSEA. DNA for the CDR3: TGCAGCGTTGAAAATAAGGGAGGCTACACCTTC. This gives the protein CSVENKGGYTF.

The V call is TRBV5-6, the J call TRBJ2-7, with 9 bases fitting TRBD2. Germline V gives CDR1 SGHDT, CDR2 YYEEEE. The CDR3 consists of 16 residues. The ends lost 4 bases at V and 0 bases at J; junction bases unmatched: 8. The CDR3 region has the DNA TGTGCCAGCAGCCACCCTAGCGGGGTGAGCTCCTACGAGCAGTACTTC. This encodes CASSHPSGVSSYEQYF.